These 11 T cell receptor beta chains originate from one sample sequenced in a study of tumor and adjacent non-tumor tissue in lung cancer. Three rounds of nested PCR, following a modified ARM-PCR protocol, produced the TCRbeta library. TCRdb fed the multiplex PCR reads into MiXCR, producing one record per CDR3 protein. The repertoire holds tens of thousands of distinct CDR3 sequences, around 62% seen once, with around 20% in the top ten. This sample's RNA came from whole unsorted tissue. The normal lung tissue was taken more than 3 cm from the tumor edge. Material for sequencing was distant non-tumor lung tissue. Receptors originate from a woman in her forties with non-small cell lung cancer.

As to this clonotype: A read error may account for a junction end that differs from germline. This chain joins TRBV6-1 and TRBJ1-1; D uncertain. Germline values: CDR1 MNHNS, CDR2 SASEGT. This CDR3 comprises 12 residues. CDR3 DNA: TGTACCAGCTGTCGACTCCCCGGCGGAGCTTTCTTT. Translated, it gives CTSCRLPGGAFF.

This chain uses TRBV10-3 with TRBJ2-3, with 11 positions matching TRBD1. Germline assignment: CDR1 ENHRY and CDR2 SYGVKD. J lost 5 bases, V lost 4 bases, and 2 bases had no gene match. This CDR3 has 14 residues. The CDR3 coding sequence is TGTGCCATCAGTGCGGGACAGGGGGTAGATACGCAGTATTTT. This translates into CAISAGQGVDTQYF.

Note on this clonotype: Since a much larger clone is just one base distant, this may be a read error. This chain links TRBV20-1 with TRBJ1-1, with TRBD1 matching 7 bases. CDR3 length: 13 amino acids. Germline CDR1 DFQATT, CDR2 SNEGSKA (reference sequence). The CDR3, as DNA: TGCAGTGCGAGGCGACAGGGTGGCACTGAAGATTTCTTT. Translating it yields CSARRQGGTEDFF.

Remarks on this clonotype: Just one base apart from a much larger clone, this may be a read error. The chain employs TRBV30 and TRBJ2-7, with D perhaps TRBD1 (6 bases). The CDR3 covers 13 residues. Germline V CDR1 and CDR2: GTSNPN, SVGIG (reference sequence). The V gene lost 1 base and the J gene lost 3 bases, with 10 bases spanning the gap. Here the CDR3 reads CAWSAGAFYEQYF. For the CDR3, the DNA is TGTGCCTGGAGTGCAGGGGCCTTCTACGAGCAGTACTTC.

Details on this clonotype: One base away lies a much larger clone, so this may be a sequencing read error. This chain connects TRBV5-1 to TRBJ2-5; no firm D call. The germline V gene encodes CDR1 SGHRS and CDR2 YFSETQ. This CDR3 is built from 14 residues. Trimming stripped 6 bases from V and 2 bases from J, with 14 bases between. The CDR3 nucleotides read TGCGCCAGCAACTTCAATTCCGAGCAAGAGACCCAGTACTTC. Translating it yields CASNFNSEQETQYF.

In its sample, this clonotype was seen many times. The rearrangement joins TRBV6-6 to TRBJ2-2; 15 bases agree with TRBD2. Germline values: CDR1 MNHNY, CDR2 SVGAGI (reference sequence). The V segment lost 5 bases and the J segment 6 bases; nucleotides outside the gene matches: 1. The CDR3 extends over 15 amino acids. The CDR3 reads CASSGLAGGPGELFF. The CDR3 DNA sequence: TGTGCCAGCAGTGGACTAGCGGGGGGGCCCGGGGAGCTGTTTTTT.

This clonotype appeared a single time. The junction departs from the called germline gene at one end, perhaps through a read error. The CDR3 reads CASKEAGGRQKTQYF. CDR3 DNA sequence: TGCGCTAGCAAAGAGGCGGGAGGCCGACAAAAGACCCAGTACTTC. The chain couples TRBV5-1 to TRBJ2-5, with 8 bases matching TRBD2. Germline CDR1 reads SGHRS; CDR2 reads YFSETQ. This CDR3 contains 15 residues.

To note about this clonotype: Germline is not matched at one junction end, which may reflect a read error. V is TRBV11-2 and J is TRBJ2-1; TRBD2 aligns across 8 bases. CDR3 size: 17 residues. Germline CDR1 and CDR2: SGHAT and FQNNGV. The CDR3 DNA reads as TGTGCCAGCAGCTTAAGTCCAGCGGGAGCTGGCTACAATGTGCAGTTTTTC. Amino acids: CASSLSPAGAGYNVQFF.

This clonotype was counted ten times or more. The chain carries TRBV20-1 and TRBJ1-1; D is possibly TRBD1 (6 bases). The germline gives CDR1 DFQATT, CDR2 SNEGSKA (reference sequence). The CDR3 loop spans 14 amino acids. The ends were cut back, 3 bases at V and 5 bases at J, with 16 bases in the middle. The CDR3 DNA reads TGCAGTGCTAGGTCCGGGACATCGTGGACTGAAGCTTTCTTT. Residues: CSARSGTSWTEAFF.

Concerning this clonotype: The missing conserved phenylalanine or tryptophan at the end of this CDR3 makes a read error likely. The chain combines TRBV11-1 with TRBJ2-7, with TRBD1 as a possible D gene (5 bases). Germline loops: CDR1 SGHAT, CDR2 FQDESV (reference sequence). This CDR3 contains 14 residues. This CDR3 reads CASSLETVTYEQYL. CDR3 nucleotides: TGTGCCAGCAGTTTAGAGACAGTGACCTACGAGCAGTACCTC.

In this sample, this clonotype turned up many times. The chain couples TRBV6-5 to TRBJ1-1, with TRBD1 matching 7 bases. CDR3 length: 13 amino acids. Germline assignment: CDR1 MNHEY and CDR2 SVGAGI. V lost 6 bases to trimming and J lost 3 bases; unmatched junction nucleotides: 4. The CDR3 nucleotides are TGTGCCAGCAGCCGAGACAGGGACACTGAAGCTTTCTTT. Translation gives CASSRDRDTEAFF.